Described below is a single T cell receptor beta chain sequence and its context. What it binds is unknown. The donors were members of the validation cohort, which comprised roughly 130 subjects and was separate from the first cohort of roughly 700 subjects. The CDR3 is made up of 15 amino acids. The ends were cut back, 2 bases at V and 2 bases at J, with 13 bases in the middle. Germline V CDR1 and CDR2: SGHTA, FQGNSA. The data derive from a study of cytomegalovirus exposure and HLA in healthy donors. Study observations and caveats: A list of 150 to 200 TCR beta chains associated with cytomegalovirus was given. According to a subsequent analysis, TCR clusters from the first cohort were inclined to appear together in the 120 or so validation repertoires. Most TCR sequences were seen very rarely across donors, but some public TCRs occurred in many.

Profiling relied on immunoSEQ multiplex PCR, and the TCRdb table lists in-frame clones only, not all of them. Here the sample spans 140,000 to 150,000 clones, about 95% being singletons. Sequences were obtained from PBMCs. This sequence was found in a man aged 18 to 30 in good health and CMV-seropositive. The V gene is TRBV7-2, the J gene TRBJ2-7; D perhaps matches TRBD2 (6 bases). In nucleotides, the CDR3 is TGTGCCAGCAGCTTATATTGGGGGGAGGCCTACGAGCAGTACTTC. Translating gives CASSLYWGEAYEQYF.